This paragraph covers one T cell receptor beta chain sequence. The Seattle patients joined while their infection was active and were tracked longitudinally afterward. The CDR3 sequence is 16 residues long. Germline lookup yields CDR1 MNHNS and CDR2 SASEGT. V gave up 2 bases and J gave up 2 bases, with 15 bases separating them. This record belongs to a study of blood T cell repertoires in COVID-19. Looking at the study overall: Material from acute and convalescent COVID-19 was sourced from the United States, Italy and Spain.

In the source study's methods: Reference gene primer amplification gave nucleated cell count estimates. Sequenced by immunoSEQ multiplex PCR; TCRdb stores in-frame clones only, minus some. V, J and clone size are those of that table, while D and trimming were read from the DNA. The data show fewer than 200,000 clones, about 85% seen once. The TCR comes from a woman aged 60 to 75 with COVID-19, enrolled during active disease. Sequenced input: peripheral blood. V is TRBV6-1 and J is TRBJ1-1, with D perhaps matching TRBD1 (6 bases). CDR3 DNA sequence: TGTGCCAGCAGTGAAAGGACCGGGACAATTAACACTGAAGCTTTCTTT. As protein: CASSERTGTINTEAFF.